The rows below give T cell receptor beta chains drawn from one sample of a study of T cells in Graves' hyperthyroidism and ophthalmopathy. TCRdb independently ran MiXCR on the multiplex PCR reads; one entry per CDR3 protein. The top ten clones hold 15% to 18% of a sample with some 700,000 distinct CDR3 sequences, roughly a sixth of them seen once. The sequenced sample was blood. The receptors were gathered from a man aged 45 to 65 with Graves' hyperthyroidism. Each CDR3 is given with its conserved first and last residue. D genes are given only for firm matches. For some rows the clone size is stated as once, few or many, or as a class when expanded; others skip it.

v_call,j_call,clone_size,d_call,cdr3_nt,cdr3_aa
TRBV20-1,TRBJ1-6,many,.,TGCAGTGCTAGAGTTAGGGCTTCACCCCTCCACTTT,CSARVRASPLHF
TRBV20-1,TRBJ2-3,few,TRBD2,TGCAGTGCTAGAGAGACTAGCGGTAACACAGATACGCAGTATTTT,CSARETSGNTDTQYF
TRBV7-9,TRBJ2-1,.,TRBD2,TGTGCCAGCAGAAAAGCCGGGGGGACTAGCGGGAAATACAATGAGCAGTTCTTC,CASRKAGGTSGKYNEQFF
TRBV5-1,TRBJ2-3,.,.,TGCGCCAGCAGCGGCCCGGGGGTCACAGATACGCAGTATTTT,CASSGPGVTDTQYF
TRBV7-9,TRBJ2-7,few,TRBD1,TGTGCCAGCAGCTCCGGGACAGAGATGAACGAGCAGTACTTC,CASSSGTEMNEQYF
TRBV7-3,TRBJ1-1,.,.,TGTGCCAGCGCAATGAGGAGGGGCGAGAACACTGAAGCTTTCTTT,CASAMRRGENTEAFF
TRBV6-1,TRBJ1-1,many,.,TGTGCCAGCAGCTCCCAGGGGACGCCCACTCGGACTGAAGCTTTCTTT,CASSSQGTPTRTEAFF
TRBV3-1,TRBJ2-1,many,TRBD1,TGTGCCAGCAGCCAGACAGGGGGCGTGTGGAATGAGCAGTTCTTC,CASSQTGGVWNEQFF
TRBV9,TRBJ2-1,many,.,TGTGCCAGCAGCGTAGCAATCTCGGGACATCCCAATGAGCAGTTCTTC,CASSVAISGHPNEQFF
TRBV28,TRBJ2-7,many,.,TGTGCCAGCAGACCCACTAGCTTCGTGGACGAGCAGTACTTC,CASRPTSFVDEQYF
TRBV28,TRBJ2-2,many,.,TGTGCCAGCCGGTTAAGGGACGGCGGGGAGCTGTTTTTT,CASRLRDGGELFF
TRBV27,TRBJ2-7,.,TRBD2,TGTGCCAGCAGTACCCAGGGCGGGAGGCCGACCTACGAGCAGTACTTC,CASSTQGGRPTYEQYF
TRBV20-1,TRBJ2-7,.,.,TGCAGTGCTTCGAGGTCAGGCGTCGGGGCCTACGAGCAGTACTTC,CSASRSGVGAYEQYF
TRBV27,TRBJ1-1,many,.,TGTGCCAGCAAGGGACACCTAAACACTGAAGCTTTCTTT,CASKGHLNTEAFF
TRBV2,TRBJ2-7,many,.,TGTGCCAGTAGGCGGCGGGTGAATCCCTACGAGCAGTACTTC,CASRRRVNPYEQYF
TRBV9,TRBJ2-7,.,.,TGTGCCAGCAGCTCCCGGGCCGAATCCTACGAGCAGTACTTC,CASSSRAESYEQYF
TRBV7-2,TRBJ2-3,many,TRBD2,TGTGCCAGCAGCTTAAGCAGCGGGAGGGCCGCAGATACGCAGTATTTT,CASSLSSGRAADTQYF
TRBV30,TRBJ2-3,.,TRBD1,TGTGCCTGGAGTAAGGGACAGGGGAACACAGATACGCAGTATTTT,CAWSKGQGNTDTQYF
TRBV12-3/TRBV12-4,TRBJ1-6,many,TRBD1,TGTGCCAGCAGTCACGACAGGGAATTGAATTCACCCCTCCACTTT,CASSHDRELNSPLHF
TRBV30,TRBJ2-7,many,.,TGTGCCTGGAGTAAGAGACGAGTCGGGAGATACGAGCAGTACTTC,CAWSKRRVGRYEQYF
TRBV27,TRBJ1-5,many,.,TGTGCCAGCAGTTTGGCAGGGGTCAATCAGCCCCAGCATTTT,CASSLAGVNQPQHF
TRBV12-3/TRBV12-4,TRBJ2-1,few,.,TGTGCCAGCAGTTTAGTTGAATATGAGCAGTTCTTC,CASSLVEYEQFF
TRBV7-3,TRBJ1-1,many,TRBD1,TGTGCCAGCAGCTTATCCGGACAGGCCTACACTGAAGCTTTCTTT,CASSLSGQAYTEAFF
TRBV2,TRBJ1-6,few,.,TGTGCCAGCGACACGAGCTCCTATAATTCACCCCTCCACTTT,CASDTSSYNSPLHF
TRBV2,TRBJ2-5,many,TRBD1,TGTGCCAGCAGGCCCTTGACAGGGGAAGGTTTTTCAGAGACCCAGTACTTC,CASRPLTGEGFSETQYF
TRBV3-1,TRBJ2-7,.,.,TGTGCCAGCAGCCAAGACAGGGACTACGAGCAGTACTTC,CASSQDRDYEQYF
TRBV28,TRBJ1-5,.,.,TGTGCCAGCACGACGGACACAAATCAGCCCCAGCATTTT,CASTTDTNQPQHF
TRBV6-1,TRBJ1-2,many,.,TGTGCCAGCAGTCACGGGACGCCTGAAACAATATTTTCTCGCTACACCTTC,CASSHGTPETIFSRYTF
TRBV29-1,TRBJ2-5,few,.,TGCAGCGCCTTGCCCGGAGAAGAGACCCAGTACTTC,CSALPGEETQYF
TRBV2,TRBJ1-5,many,.,TGTGCCAGCAGTGAAACCGGGAGGAGTGTTCAGCCCCAGCATTTT,CASSETGRSVQPQHF
TRBV13,TRBJ2-7,many,.,TGTGCCAGCAGCTCCTTCAGCGGTAACTCCTACGAGCAGTACTTC,CASSSFSGNSYEQYF
TRBV5-1,TRBJ2-3,.,TRBD2,TGCGCCAGCAGCGGGGTCGTAGCGGGAGAGGATACGCAGTATTTT,CASSGVVAGEDTQYF
TRBV10-3,TRBJ2-2,many,TRBD2,TGTGCCACCCTGGGACTAGCGGGAGGCTCTGGGGAGCTGTTTTTT,CATLGLAGGSGELFF
TRBV2,TRBJ1-2,many,.,TGTGCCAGCAGAAGGGACATCTGGGGCTACACCTTC,CASRRDIWGYTF
TRBV5-1,TRBJ1-5,.,TRBD1,TGCGCCAGCAGCTTGGTGACAGGGGGCACTCAGCCCCAGCATTTT,CASSLVTGGTQPQHF
TRBV7-2,TRBJ2-2,few,TRBD2,TGTGCCAGCAGCTTAATAGCGGGAGCTATCGGGGAGCTGTTTTTT,CASSLIAGAIGELFF
TRBV7-9,TRBJ2-2,.,.,TGTGCCAGCAGGAAGGATCACACCGGGGAGCTGTTTTTT,CASRKDHTGELFF
TRBV4-1,TRBJ2-7,.,.,TGCGCCAGCAGAGACCCGCCCTACGAGCAGTACTTC,CASRDPPYEQYF
TRBV18,TRBJ2-7,.,TRBD2,TGTGCCAGCTCACCTAGGCCTAGCGGGAGTTACGAGCAGTACTTC,CASSPRPSGSYEQYF
TRBV7-9,TRBJ1-1,few,.,TGTGCCAGCAGCAGTTGGACTGGCACTGAAGCTTTCTTT,CASSSWTGTEAFF
TRBV27,TRBJ2-7,few,TRBD1,TGTGCCAGCACCCCGGGACAGGGTTTACACGAGCAGTACTTC,CASTPGQGLHEQYF
TRBV20-1,TRBJ2-1,.,.,TGCAGTGCTCAACTCTCCGCTGGAGGCACCTACGAGCAGTTCTTC,CSAQLSAGGTYEQFF
TRBV7-9,TRBJ2-7,.,.,TGTGCCAGCAGCCTCCGGGTCGGAACCTACGAGCAGTACTTC,CASSLRVGTYEQYF
TRBV11-2,TRBJ2-4,.,.,TGTGCCAGCAGCTTAGATCAGTGGGGACAGTACTTC,CASSLDQWGQYF
TRBV20-1,TRBJ1-4,many,TRBD1,TGCAGTGCTACAAACGGACAGGGAGATGAAAAACTGTTTTTT,CSATNGQGDEKLFF
TRBV24-1,TRBJ2-1,few,TRBD2,TGTGCCACCAGTGATCCTCTGCGGGAGAGTTCAAATGAGCAGTTCTTC,CATSDPLRESSNEQFF
TRBV27,TRBJ2-3,few,TRBD2,TGTGCCAGCAAAGAGGCGGGAGCTACAGATACGCAGTATTTT,CASKEAGATDTQYF
TRBV7-9,TRBJ1-2,.,.,TGTGCCAGCAGCTTAACAGGGCTTAACTATGGCTACACCTTC,CASSLTGLNYGYTF
TRBV9,TRBJ2-3,few,TRBD2,TGTGCCAGCAACAGACTAGCGGGCCCCACAGATACGCAGTATTTT,CASNRLAGPTDTQYF
TRBV28,TRBJ2-7,many,.,TGTGCCAGCACCCGCCAGTCCAGCGCTAGCTCCTACGAGCAGTACTTC,CASTRQSSASSYEQYF
TRBV6-2/TRBV6-3,TRBJ2-5,few,.,TGTGCCAGCTGGTTGGAGACCCAGTACTTC,CASWLETQYF
TRBV3-1,TRBJ2-2,.,.,TGTGCCAGCAGCCAAAGACCTACTAATGGAATCGGGGAGCTGTTTTTT,CASSQRPTNGIGELFF
TRBV14,TRBJ1-2,many,.,TGTGCCAGCAGCCAAGTATCCGGGCCGTATGGCTACACCTTC,CASSQVSGPYGYTF
TRBV7-2,TRBJ1-6,few,.,TGTGCCAGCAGCTTAATGACGCCGGATAATTCACCCCTCCACTTT,CASSLMTPDNSPLHF
TRBV2,TRBJ1-4,.,.,TGTGCCAGCAGTGACCGCCGGACCGTTCTTGATGGAAAACTGTTTTTT,CASSDRRTVLDGKLFF
TRBV20-1,TRBJ2-3,.,.,TGCAGTGCCTTTTGGGTCAGCACAGATACGCAGTATTTT,CSAFWVSTDTQYF
TRBV20-1,TRBJ2-3,many,.,TGCAGTGCAACCAGGGACTCTCACACAGATACGCAGTATTTT,CSATRDSHTDTQYF
TRBV20-1,TRBJ2-1,many,TRBD2,TGCAGTGCTAGAGATTCCCTAGCGGGAGTCCAGTTCTTC,CSARDSLAGVQFF